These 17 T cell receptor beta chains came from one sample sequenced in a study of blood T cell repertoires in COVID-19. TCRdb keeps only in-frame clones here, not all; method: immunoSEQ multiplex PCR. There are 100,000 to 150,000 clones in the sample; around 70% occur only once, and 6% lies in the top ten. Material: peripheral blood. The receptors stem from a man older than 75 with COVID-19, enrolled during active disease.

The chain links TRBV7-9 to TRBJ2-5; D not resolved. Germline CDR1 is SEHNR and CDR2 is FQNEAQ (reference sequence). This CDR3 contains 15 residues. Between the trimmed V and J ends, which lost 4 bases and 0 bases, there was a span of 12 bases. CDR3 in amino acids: CASSYSILDQETQYF. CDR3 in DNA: TGTGCCAGCAGCTACTCAATCCTCGACCAAGAGACCCAGTACTTC.

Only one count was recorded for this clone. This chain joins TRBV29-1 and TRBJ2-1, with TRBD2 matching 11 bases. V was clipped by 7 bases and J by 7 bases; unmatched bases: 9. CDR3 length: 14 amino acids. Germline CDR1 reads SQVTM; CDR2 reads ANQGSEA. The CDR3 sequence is CSGSGRAGRNEQFF. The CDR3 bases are TGCAGCGGTAGCGGGAGGGCCGGCAGAAATGAGCAGTTCTTC.

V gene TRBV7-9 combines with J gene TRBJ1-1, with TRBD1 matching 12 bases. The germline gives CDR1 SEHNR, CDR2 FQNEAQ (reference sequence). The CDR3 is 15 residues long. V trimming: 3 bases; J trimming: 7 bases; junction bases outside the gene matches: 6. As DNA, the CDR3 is TGTGCCAGCAGCTTGACCGGGACAGGGGGCTATGAAGCTTTCTTT. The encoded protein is CASSLTGTGGYEAFF.

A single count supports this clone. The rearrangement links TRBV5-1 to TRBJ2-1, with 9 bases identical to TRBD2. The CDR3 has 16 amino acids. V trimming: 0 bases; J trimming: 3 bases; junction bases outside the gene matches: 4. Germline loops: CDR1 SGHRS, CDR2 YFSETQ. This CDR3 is CASSLAPSGVYNEQFF. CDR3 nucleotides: TGCGCCAGCAGCTTGGCCCCTAGCGGGGTCTACAATGAGCAGTTCTTC.

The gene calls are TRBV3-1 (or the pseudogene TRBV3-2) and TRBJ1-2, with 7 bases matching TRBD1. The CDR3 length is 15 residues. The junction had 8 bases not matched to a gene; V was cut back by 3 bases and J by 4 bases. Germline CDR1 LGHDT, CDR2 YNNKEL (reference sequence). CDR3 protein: CASSHTTTGSYGYTF. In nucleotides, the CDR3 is TGTGCCAGCAGCCACACTACGACAGGGAGCTATGGCTACACCTTC.

The CDR3 coding sequence is TGTGCCAGCAGCTCGACAGGGGGAGGATATCAGCCCCAGCATTTT. This codes for CASSSTGGGYQPQHF. The J gene is TRBJ1-5, the V gene TRBV25-1, with TRBD1 identical over 9 bases. CDR1 is MGHDK and CDR2 is SYGVNS in the germline V gene. This CDR3 spans 15 amino acids. V shed 6 bases and J 5 bases; nucleotides not matched to a gene: 8.

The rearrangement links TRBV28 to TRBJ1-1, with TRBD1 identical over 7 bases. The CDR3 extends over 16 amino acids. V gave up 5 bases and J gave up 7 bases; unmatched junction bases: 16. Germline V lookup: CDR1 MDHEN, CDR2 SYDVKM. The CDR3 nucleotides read TGTGCCAGCAGTGCCCCGGGACAGAGTTTGGGCGGTGAAGCTTTCTTT. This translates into CASSAPGQSLGGEAFF. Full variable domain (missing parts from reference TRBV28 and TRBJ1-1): DVKVTQSSRYLVKRTGEKVFLECVQDMDHENMFWYRQDPGLGLRLIYFSYDVKMKEKGDIPEGYSVSREKKERFSLILESASTNQTSMYLCASSAPGQSLGGEAFFGQGTRLTVV.

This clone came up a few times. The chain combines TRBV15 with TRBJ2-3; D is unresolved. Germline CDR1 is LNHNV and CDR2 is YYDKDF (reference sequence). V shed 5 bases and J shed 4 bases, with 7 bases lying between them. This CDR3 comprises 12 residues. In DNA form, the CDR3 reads TGTGCCACCAGCGGGCGATCAGATACGCAGTATTTT. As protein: CATSGRSDTQYF.

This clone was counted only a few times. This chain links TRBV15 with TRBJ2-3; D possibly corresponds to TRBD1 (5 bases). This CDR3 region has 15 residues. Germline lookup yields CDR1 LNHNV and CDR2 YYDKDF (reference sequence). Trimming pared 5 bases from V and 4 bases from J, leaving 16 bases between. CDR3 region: CATSYASGSADTQYF. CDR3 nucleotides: TGTGCCACCAGCTATGCTTCAGGGTCGGCAGATACGCAGTATTTT.

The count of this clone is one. The chain's CDR3 is CASSPQLSSYEQYF. The CDR3 DNA reads as TGTGCCAGCAGCCCCCAACTGAGCTCCTACGAGCAGTACTTC. The rearrangement uses TRBV7-2 and TRBJ2-7; D unclear. Looked up from germline, CDR1 is SGHTA and CDR2 is FQGNSA. The CDR3 is 14 residues long. V shed 5 bases and J shed 0 bases, with 11 bases lying between them. Using reference TRBV7-2 and TRBJ2-7 for the parts outside the CDR3, the full variable domain is GAGVSQSPSNKVTEKGKDVELRCDPISGHTALYWYRQSLGQGLEFLIYFQGNSAPDKSGLPSDRFSAERTGGSVSTLTIQRTQQEDSAVYLCASSPQLSSYEQYFGPGTRLTVT.

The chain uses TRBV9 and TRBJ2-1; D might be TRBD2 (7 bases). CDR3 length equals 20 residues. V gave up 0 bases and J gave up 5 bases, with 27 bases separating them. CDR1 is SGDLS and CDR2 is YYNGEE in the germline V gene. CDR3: CASSVAGTQIGAGVNNEQFF. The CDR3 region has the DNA TGTGCCAGCAGCGTAGCCGGGACACAGATAGGGGCGGGAGTAAACAATGAGCAGTTCTTC.

CDR3 region: CASSAGMSEAFF. The CDR3 region has the DNA TGTGCCAGCAGCGCAGGGATGTCTGAAGCTTTCTTT. The rearrangement joins TRBV6-2 or TRBV6-3 to TRBJ1-1; the D gene is possibly TRBD1 (5 bases). The V end lost 6 bases, the J end lost 6 bases, and 11 bases lay between the germline ends. CDR3 length equals 12 residues. The germline CDR1 and CDR2 sequences are MNHEY and SVGEGT.

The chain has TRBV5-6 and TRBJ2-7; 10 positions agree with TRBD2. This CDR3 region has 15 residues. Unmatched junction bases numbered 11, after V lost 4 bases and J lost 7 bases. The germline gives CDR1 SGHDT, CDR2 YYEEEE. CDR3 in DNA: TGTGCCAGCAGCCGGGGTCTAGCGGGAGTCGGGGAGCAGTACTTC. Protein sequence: CASSRGLAGVGEQYF. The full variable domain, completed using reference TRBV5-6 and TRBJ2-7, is DAGVTQSPTHLIKTRGQQVTLRCSPKSGHDTVSWYQQALGQGPQFIFQYYEEEERQRGNFPDRFSGHQFPNYSSELNVNALLLGDSALYLCASSRGLAGVGEQYFGPGTRLTVT.

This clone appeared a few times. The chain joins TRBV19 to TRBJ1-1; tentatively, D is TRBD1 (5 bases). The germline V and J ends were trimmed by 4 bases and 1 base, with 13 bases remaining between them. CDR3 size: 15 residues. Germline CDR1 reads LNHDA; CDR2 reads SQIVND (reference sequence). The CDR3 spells CASSTPQEGNTEAFF. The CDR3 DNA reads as TGTGCCAGTAGTACCCCACAGGAGGGGAACACTGAAGCTTTCTTT.

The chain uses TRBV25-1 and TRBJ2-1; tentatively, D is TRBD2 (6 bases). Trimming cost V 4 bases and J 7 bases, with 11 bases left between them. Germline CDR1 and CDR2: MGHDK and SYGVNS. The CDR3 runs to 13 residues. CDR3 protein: CASSAGTSNEQFF. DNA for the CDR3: TGTGCCAGCAGTGCCGGGACTTCAAATGAGCAGTTCTTC. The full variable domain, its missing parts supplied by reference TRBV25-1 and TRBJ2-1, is EADIYQTPRYLVIGTGKKITLECSQTMGHDKMYWYQQDPGMELHLIHYSYGVNSTEKGDLSSESTVSRIRTEHFPLTLESARPSHTSQYLCASSAGTSNEQFFGPGTRLTVL.

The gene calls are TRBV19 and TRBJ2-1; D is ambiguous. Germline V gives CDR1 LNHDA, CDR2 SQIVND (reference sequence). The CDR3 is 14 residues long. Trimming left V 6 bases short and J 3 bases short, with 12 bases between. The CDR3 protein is CASSHLSYYNEQFF. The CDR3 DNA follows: TGTGCCAGTAGCCACCTATCCTACTACAATGAGCAGTTCTTC.

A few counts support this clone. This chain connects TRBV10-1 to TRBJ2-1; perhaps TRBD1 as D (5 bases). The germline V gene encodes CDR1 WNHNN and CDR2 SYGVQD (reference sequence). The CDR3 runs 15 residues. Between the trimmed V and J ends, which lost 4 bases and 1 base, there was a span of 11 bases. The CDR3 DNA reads TGCGCCAGCAGTGTCACAGGCAATTCCTACAATGAGCAGTTCTTC. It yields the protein CASSVTGNSYNEQFF.